The 2 T cell receptor beta chains below come from one sample, sequenced in a study of a mutant IDH1 vaccine in newly diagnosed glioma. Data came from immunoSEQ multiplex PCR; TCRdb stores just in-frame clones and leaves some out. The repertoire holds more than 40,000 clones, with more than 75% as singletons. Indicated time point: week 35, safety follow-up. Every vaccination contained 300 ug of the mutant IDH1 20-mer peptide and was paired with topical imiquimod. These receptors' targets are unknown. This specimen was PBMCs, taken from a glioma patient whose treatment included an IDH1 peptide vaccine. The receptors originated from a woman between 35 and 50 years old with glioma.

This clone is a singleton in its sample. The chain is built from TRBV6-6 and TRBJ2-1, with D possibly matching TRBD2 (5 bases). Germline assignment: CDR1 MNHNY and CDR2 SVGAGI (reference sequence). Trimming removed 0 bases from V and 4 bases from J, with 7 bases in between. The CDR3 spans 14 residues. The CDR3 reads CASSYSRVYNEQFF. The CDR3 region has the DNA TGTGCCAGCAGTTACTCGCGGGTGTACAATGAGCAGTTCTTC.

The CDR3: CASSEAVNWMNTEAFF. In DNA, the CDR3 is TGTGCCAGCAGTGAAGCAGTAAATTGGATGAACACTGAAGCTTTCTTT. The chain recombines TRBV2 with TRBJ1-1; D is unclear. Germline V gene data show CDR1 as SNHLY and CDR2 as FYNNEI. The CDR3 has 16 residues. V dropped 0 bases and J dropped 0 bases, with 11 bases sitting between them.